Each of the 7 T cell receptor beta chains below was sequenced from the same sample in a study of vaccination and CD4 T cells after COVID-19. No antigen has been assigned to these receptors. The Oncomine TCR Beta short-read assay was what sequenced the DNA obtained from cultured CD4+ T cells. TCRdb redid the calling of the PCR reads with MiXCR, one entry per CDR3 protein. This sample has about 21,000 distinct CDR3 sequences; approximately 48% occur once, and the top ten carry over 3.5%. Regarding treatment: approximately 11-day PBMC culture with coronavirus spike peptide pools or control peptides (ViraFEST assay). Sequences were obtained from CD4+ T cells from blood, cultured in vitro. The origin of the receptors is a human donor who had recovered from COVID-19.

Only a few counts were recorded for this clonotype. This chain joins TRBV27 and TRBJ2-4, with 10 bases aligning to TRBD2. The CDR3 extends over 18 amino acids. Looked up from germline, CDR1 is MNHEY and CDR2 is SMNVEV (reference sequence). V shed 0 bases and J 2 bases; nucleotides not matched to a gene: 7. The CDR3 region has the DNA TGTGCCAGCAGTTTATCGAGCGGGAGGGCCGTCTCCAAAAACATTCAGTACTTC. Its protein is CASSLSSGRAVSKNIQYF.

CDR3 amino acids: CASSRPDWKVSTDTQYF. CDR3 bases: TGCGCCAGCAGCCGCCCCGACTGGAAGGTCAGCACAGATACGCAGTATTTT. The rearrangement uses TRBV4-1 and TRBJ2-3, with D unresolved. The V gene lost 4 bases and the J gene lost 0 bases, with 17 bases spanning the gap. The germline V gene has CDR1 MGHRA and CDR2 YSYEKL. The CDR3 covers 17 residues.

CDR3 region: CASSLAPHEQYF. CDR3 coding DNA: TGTGCCAGCAGCTTAGCTCCCCACGAGCAGTACTTC. V and J are TRBV7-9 and TRBJ2-7; no firm D call. CDR1 is SEHNR, CDR2 FQNEAQ, per germline (reference sequence). V shed 0 bases and J shed 5 bases, with 5 bases lying between them. This CDR3 has 12 residues.

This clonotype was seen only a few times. CDR3 DNA sequence: TGTGCCAGCAGTTACTCTGGCATTCAGTACTTC. It codes for CASSYSGIQYF. The gene calls are TRBV6-2 or TRBV6-3 and TRBJ2-4, with no clear D. Germline-derived CDR1 and CDR2 are MNHEY and SVGEGT. V lost 0 bases, J lost 9 bases, and 3 bases lay in between. The CDR3 is 11 residues long.

CDR3 nucleotides: TGTGCCGCACGGACAGGGGATCGCTCCTACAATGAGCAGTTCTTC. Translated, it gives CAARTGDRSYNEQFF. This chain links TRBV6-1 with TRBJ2-1; the match to TRBD1 covers 9 bases. The CDR3 has 15 amino acids. The V gene end was trimmed by 11 bases and the J gene end by 0 bases; junction bases not matched to a gene: 8. CDR1 and CDR2 (germline): MNHNS, SASEGT.

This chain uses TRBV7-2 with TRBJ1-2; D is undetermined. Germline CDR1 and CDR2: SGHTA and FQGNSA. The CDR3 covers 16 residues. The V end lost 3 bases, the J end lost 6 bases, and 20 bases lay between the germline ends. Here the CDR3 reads CASSFTAPLGVNGYTF. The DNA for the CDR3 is TGTGCCAGCAGCTTCACAGCCCCCCTAGGAGTGAATGGCTACACCTTC.

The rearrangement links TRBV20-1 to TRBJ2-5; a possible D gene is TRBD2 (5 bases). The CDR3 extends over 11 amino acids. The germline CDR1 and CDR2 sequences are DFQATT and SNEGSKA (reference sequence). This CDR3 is CARTEEETQYF. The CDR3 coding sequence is TGCGCTAGGACGGAGGAAGAGACCCAGTACTTC.